This T cell receptor (beta chain) was sequenced during a study of blood T cell repertoires in COVID-19. For the study at large: COVID-19 samples from acute and convalescent phases originated in the United States, Italy and Spain. The analysed material was cDNA or gDNA that came from T cells, B-cell-depleted T cells, or PBMCs.

The germline CDR1 and CDR2 sequences are SNHLY and FYNNEI. Trimming stripped 7 bases from V and 8 bases from J, with 17 bases between. The CDR3 contains 13 residues. As handled by the study authors: Quantification of nucleated cells was approximated via reference gene primer amplification. Generated by immunoSEQ multiplex PCR, the TCRdb table keeps only in-frame clones and is missing some. D and trimming were read from the DNA, whereas the V and J calls and clone size are those reported in that table. The sample holds 45,000 or so clones, roughly 90% seen once. The chain combines TRBV2 with TRBJ1-2, with D perhaps matching TRBD1 (6 bases). Sequenced input: peripheral blood. The origin of this receptor is a human donor in a cohort sampled during active COVID-19. This chain's CDR3 is CASNQGLVEGYTF. The CDR3, as DNA: TGTGCCAGCAACCAGGGGCTGGTAGAAGGCTACACCTTC.